Below, 18 T cell receptor beta chains from the same sample are listed, as sequenced in a study of CD8 T cells in Susac syndrome. Random hexamers primed reverse transcription of 0.5 to 1 ug RNA. TCRdb redid the calling of the immunoSEQ multiplex PCR reads with MiXCR, one entry per CDR3 protein. Of about 94,000 distinct CDR3 sequences in the sample, roughly 94% were seen once. The sequenced sample was CD4+ T cells from PBMCs. The receptors derive from a human donor with Susac syndrome.

This clonotype appeared once. The chain joins TRBV5-6 to TRBJ2-6, with unresolved D. Trimming removed 8 bases from V and 1 base from J, with 7 bases in between. CDR1 SGHDT and CDR2 YYEEEE come from the germline V gene. The CDR3 is 13 residues long. The CDR3 bases are TGTGCCAGTGCGGTTTCTGGGGCCAACGTCCTGACTTTC. Protein sequence: CASAVSGANVLTF.

This clonotype appeared a single time. This chain joins TRBV30 and TRBJ2-3, with TRBD1 as a possible D gene (5 bases). The CDR3 spans 14 residues. Germline V lookup: CDR1 GTSNPN, CDR2 SVGIG (reference sequence). V was trimmed by 2 bases and J by 0 bases, leaving 9 bases between them. The CDR3 here is CAWSRQSSTDTQYF. CDR3 bases: TGTGCCTGGAGTAGACAGTCTAGCACAGATACGCAGTATTTT.

The rearrangement links TRBV6-6 to TRBJ2-1; tentatively, D is TRBD2 (6 bases). Germline CDR1 reads MNHNY; CDR2 reads SVGAGI (reference sequence). Trimming removed 0 bases at V and 6 bases at J, with 12 bases between. There are 15 residues in the CDR3. The CDR3 here is CASSYSGGLGNEQFF. CDR3 in DNA: TGTGCCAGCAGTTACTCGGGGGGTCTCGGCAATGAGCAGTTCTTC.

CDR3: CAWSPLGKRETQYF. DNA of the CDR3: TGTGCCTGGAGCCCCCTGGGGAAGAGGGAGACCCAGTACTTC. The V gene is TRBV30, the J gene TRBJ2-5; D not certain. Germline V lookup: CDR1 GTSNPN, CDR2 SVGIG (reference sequence). This CDR3 region has 14 residues. The ends were cut back, 3 bases at V and 5 bases at J, with 16 bases in the middle.

The chain combines TRBV2 with TRBJ2-3; D is uncertain. Germline V gene lookup returns CDR1 SNHLY and CDR2 FYNNEI. V was shortened by 3 bases and J by 0 bases, with 10 bases between the two germline ends. This CDR3 is 15 amino acids long. The CDR3 coding sequence is TGTGCCAGCAGTGACCGAGTAGTGAGCACAGATACGCAGTATTTT. Translated, it gives CASSDRVVSTDTQYF.

The rearrangement links TRBV9 to TRBJ2-2; maybe TRBD2 (5 bases). V dropped 0 bases and J dropped 5 bases, with 8 bases sitting between them. CDR1 SGDLS and CDR2 YYNGEE come from the germline V gene. This CDR3 has 14 residues. This CDR3 is CASSVASGTGELFF. The CDR3 DNA is TGTGCCAGCAGCGTAGCCTCGGGGACCGGGGAGCTGTTTTTT.

This chain uses TRBV11-2 with TRBJ2-2; 8 bases line up with TRBD1. Germline assignment: CDR1 SGHAT and CDR2 FQNNGV. The CDR3 spans 14 residues. J gave up 5 bases and V 5 bases, and 4 bases lay outside the gene matches. CDR3 nucleotides: TGTGCCAGCAGCCCTGGGACAGGAACCGGGGAGCTGTTTTTT. It translates to CASSPGTGTGELFF.

The rearrangement links TRBV12-2 to TRBJ2-7. TRBV12-2 is a pseudogene locus. The length of the CDR3 is 14 residues. The CDR3 DNA follows: TGTGCAAGTCGCGCTGGACGGCTGACCTACGAGCAGTACTTC. It yields the protein CASRAGRLTYEQYF.

This sequence joins TRBV9 and TRBJ2-7; 11 bases are a match to TRBD2. J lost 4 bases, V lost 4 bases, and 10 bases had no gene match. From germline, CDR1 is SGDLS and CDR2 YYNGEE. The CDR3 has 16 residues. CDR3 protein: CASSPRGLAGGYEQYF. The CDR3 DNA reads as TGTGCCAGCAGCCCTCGCGGGCTAGCGGGGGGTTACGAGCAGTACTTC. Using reference TRBV9 and TRBJ2-7 for the parts outside the CDR3, the full variable domain is DSGVTQTPKHLITATGQRVTLRCSPRSGDLSVYWYQQSLDQGLQFLIQYYNGEERAKGNILERFSAQQFPDLHSELNLSSLELGDSALYFCASSPRGLAGGYEQYFGPGTRLTVT.

The chain carries TRBV27 and TRBJ2-4, with 8 bases identical to TRBD2. This CDR3 region has 16 residues. Trimming took 5 bases from V and 0 from J; bases not matched to a gene: 6. Germline V CDR1 and CDR2: MNHEY, SMNVEV (reference sequence). CDR3 loop: CASSGVAGSAKNIQYF. The CDR3 DNA reads as TGTGCCAGCAGTGGAGTAGCGGGATCAGCCAAAAACATTCAGTACTTC.

The chain joins TRBV12-3 or TRBV12-4 to TRBJ2-1; D remains ambiguous. The V end lost 1 base, the J end lost 3 bases, and 7 bases lay between the germline ends. The CDR3 is 14 amino acids. The CDR3 DNA follows: TGTGCCAGCAGTTTAGAGAGTTTCTACAATGAGCAGTTCTTC. This codes for CASSLESFYNEQFF.

This clonotype was observed a handful of times. The V gene is TRBV5-1, the J gene TRBJ2-7; D possibly corresponds to TRBD2 (5 bases). There are 15 residues in the CDR3. CDR1 is SGHRS and CDR2 is YFSETQ in the germline V gene. The V gene lost 4 bases and the J gene lost 1 base, with 15 bases spanning the gap. CDR3 bases: TGCGCCAGCAGCCCTCTCCAACTAGGGTCCTACGAGCAGTACTTC. Protein sequence: CASSPLQLGSYEQYF.

This rearrangement joins TRBV20-1 to TRBJ1-6; D might be TRBD1 (6 bases). Germline V CDR1 and CDR2: DFQATT, SNEGSKA (reference sequence). V lost 3 bases and J lost 7, with 10 bases in between. This CDR3 has 13 amino acids. This chain's CDR3 is CSASEQGNSPLHF. The CDR3 region has the DNA TGCAGTGCTAGTGAGCAGGGGAATTCACCCCTCCACTTT.

The genes are TRBV12-3 or TRBV12-4 and TRBJ1-6, with 7 bases aligning to TRBD1. The trim removed 7 bases at V and 10 bases at J, leaving 10 bases unmatched. The CDR3 runs 14 residues. This CDR3 reads CASTEVRQGSPLHF. The CDR3 nucleotides are TGTGCCAGCACCGAGGTCAGACAGGGCTCACCCCTCCACTTT.

Only one count was recorded for this clonotype. The chain is built from TRBV5-1 and TRBJ2-5, with 7 positions matching TRBD1. V gave up 4 bases and J gave up 0 bases; unmatched junction bases: 3. The CDR3 covers 14 residues. CDR1 SGHRS and CDR2 YFSETQ come from the germline V gene. The CDR3 bases are TGCGCCAGCAGCCCGGGACAGAACCAAGAGACCCAGTACTTC. Translated, it gives CASSPGQNQETQYF.

The chain employs TRBV5-1 and TRBJ2-3; 8 bases agree with TRBD2. V lost 0 bases to trimming and J lost 3 bases; unmatched junction nucleotides: 0. The CDR3 spans 14 residues. CDR1 and CDR2 from the germline V gene are SGHRS and YFSETQ. This CDR3 reads CASSLGLATDTQYF. The DNA of the CDR3 is TGCGCCAGCAGCTTGGGACTAGCGACAGATACGCAGTATTTT.

The chain recombines TRBV30 with TRBJ2-7; the D call may be TRBD1 or TRBD2 (5 bases each). The germline V and J ends were trimmed by 4 bases and 3 bases, with 19 bases remaining between them. The CDR3 is 15 amino acids. Germline values: CDR1 GTSNPN, CDR2 SVGIG (reference sequence). CDR3 region: CAWKRGRGIDYEQYF. CDR3 in DNA: TGTGCCTGGAAACGGGGCAGAGGCATCGACTACGAGCAGTACTTC.

The chain carries TRBV6-2 or TRBV6-3 and TRBJ2-3; D is unresolved. The V and J ends lost 7 bases and 4 bases respectively, with 12 bases between them. The CDR3 runs to 13 residues. Germline assignment: CDR1 MNHEY and CDR2 SVGEGT. CDR3 nucleotide sequence: TGTGCCAGCATCAGAATCCACGCAGATACGCAGTATTTT. Translating gives CASIRIHADTQYF.